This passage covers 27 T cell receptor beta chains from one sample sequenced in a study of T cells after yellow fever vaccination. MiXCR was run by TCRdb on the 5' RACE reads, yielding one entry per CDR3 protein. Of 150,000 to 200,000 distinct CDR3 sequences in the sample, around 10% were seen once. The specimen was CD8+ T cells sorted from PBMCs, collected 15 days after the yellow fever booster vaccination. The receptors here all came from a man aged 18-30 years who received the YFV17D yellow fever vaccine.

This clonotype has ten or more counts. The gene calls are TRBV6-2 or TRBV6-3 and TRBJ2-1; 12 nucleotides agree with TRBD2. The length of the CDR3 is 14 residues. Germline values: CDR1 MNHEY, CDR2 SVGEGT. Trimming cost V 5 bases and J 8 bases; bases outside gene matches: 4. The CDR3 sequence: CASSLAGGLDEQFF. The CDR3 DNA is TGTGCCAGCAGTCTAGCGGGGGGGCTCGATGAGCAGTTCTTC.

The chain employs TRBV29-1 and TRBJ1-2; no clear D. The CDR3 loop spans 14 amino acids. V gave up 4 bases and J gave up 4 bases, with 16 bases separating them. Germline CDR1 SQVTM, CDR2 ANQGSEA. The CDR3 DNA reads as TGCAGCGTTGTGGGCGGAACCCTTGGCTATGGCTACACCTTC. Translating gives CSVVGGTLGYGYTF.

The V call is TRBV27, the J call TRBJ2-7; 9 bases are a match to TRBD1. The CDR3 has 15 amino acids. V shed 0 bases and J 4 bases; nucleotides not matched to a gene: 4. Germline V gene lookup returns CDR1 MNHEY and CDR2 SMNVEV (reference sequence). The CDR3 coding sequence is TGTGCCAGCAGTTTATCCGGGACAGGGCCGTACGAGCAGTACGTC. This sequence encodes CASSLSGTGPYEQYV.

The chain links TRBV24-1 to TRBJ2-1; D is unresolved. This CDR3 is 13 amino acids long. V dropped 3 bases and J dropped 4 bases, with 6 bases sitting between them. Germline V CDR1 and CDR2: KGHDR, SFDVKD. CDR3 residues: CATSDNGYNEQFF. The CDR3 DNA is TGTGCCACCAGTGATAATGGGTACAATGAGCAGTTCTTC.

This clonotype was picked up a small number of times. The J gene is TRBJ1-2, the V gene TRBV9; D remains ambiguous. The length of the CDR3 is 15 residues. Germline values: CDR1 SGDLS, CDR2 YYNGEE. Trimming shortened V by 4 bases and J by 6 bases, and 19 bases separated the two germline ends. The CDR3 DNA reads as TGTGCCAGCAGCCCCCAGGTAGCGGCACCCCATGGCTACACCTTC. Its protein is CASSPQVAAPHGYTF.

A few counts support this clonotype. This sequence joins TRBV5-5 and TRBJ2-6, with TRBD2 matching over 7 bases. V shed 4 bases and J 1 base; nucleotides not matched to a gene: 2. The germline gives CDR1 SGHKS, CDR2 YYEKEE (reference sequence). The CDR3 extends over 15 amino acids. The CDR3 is CASSPGGSGANVLTF. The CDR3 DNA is TGTGCCAGCAGCCCCGGGGGGTCTGGGGCCAACGTCCTGACTTTC.

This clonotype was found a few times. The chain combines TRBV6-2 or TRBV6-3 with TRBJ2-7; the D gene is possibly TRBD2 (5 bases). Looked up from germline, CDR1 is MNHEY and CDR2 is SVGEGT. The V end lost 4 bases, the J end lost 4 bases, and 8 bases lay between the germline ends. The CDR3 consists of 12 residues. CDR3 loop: CASSLGLYEQYV. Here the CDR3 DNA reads TGTGCCAGCAGTTTAGGACTTTACGAGCAGTACGTC.

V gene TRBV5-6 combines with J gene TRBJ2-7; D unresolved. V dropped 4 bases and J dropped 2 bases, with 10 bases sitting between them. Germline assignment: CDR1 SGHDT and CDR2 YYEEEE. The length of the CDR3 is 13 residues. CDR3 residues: CASSGTETYEQYF. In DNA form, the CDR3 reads TGTGCCAGCAGCGGAACAGAGACCTACGAGCAGTACTTC.

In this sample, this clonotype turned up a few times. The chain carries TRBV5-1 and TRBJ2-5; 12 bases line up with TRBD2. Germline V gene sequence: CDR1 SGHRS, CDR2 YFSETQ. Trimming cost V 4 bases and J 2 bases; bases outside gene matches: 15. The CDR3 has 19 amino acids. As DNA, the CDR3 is TGCGCCAGCAGCCTATCCCTAGCGGGGGGGACGCCGCTTCAAGAGACCCAGTACTTC. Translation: CASSLSLAGGTPLQETQYF.

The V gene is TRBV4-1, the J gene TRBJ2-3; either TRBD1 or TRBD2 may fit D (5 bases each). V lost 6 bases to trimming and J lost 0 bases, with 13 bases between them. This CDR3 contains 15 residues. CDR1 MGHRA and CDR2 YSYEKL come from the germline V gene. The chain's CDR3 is CASSHKGPSTDTQYF. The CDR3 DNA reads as TGCGCCAGCAGTCATAAGGGACCAAGCACAGATACGCAGTATTTT.

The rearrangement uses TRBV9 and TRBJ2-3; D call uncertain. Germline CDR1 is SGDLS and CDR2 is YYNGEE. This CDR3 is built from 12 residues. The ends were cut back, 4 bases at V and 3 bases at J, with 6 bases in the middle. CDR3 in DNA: TGTGCCAGCAGCCTACGAACAGATACGCAGTATTTT. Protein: CASSLRTDTQYF.

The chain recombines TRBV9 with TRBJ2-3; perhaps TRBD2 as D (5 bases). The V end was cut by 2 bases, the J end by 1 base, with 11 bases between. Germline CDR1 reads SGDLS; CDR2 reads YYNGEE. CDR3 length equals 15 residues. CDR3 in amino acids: CASSVWGVGTDTQYF. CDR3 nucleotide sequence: TGTGCCAGCAGCGTGTGGGGAGTGGGCACAGATACGCAGTATTTT.

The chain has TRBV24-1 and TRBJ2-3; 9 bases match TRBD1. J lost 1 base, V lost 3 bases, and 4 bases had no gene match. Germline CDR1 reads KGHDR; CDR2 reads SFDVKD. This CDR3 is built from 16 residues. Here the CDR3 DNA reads TGTGCCACCAGTGATACAGGGGACAGGGGCACAGATACGCAGTATTTT. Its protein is CATSDTGDRGTDTQYF.

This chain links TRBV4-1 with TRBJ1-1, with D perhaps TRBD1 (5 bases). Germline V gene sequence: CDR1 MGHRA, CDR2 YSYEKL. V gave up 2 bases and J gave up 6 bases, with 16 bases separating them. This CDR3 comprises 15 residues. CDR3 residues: CASSQKTGGIPEAFF. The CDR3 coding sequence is TGCGCCAGCAGCCAAAAAACAGGCGGTATTCCTGAAGCTTTCTTT.

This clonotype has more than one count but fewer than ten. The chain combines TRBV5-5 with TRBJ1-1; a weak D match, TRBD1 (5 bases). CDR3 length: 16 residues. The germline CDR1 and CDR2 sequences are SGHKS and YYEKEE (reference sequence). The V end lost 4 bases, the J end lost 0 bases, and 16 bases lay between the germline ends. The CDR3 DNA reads TGTGCCAGCAGCCAGCCACAGGTCGAGATGAACACTGAAGCTTTCTTT. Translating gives CASSQPQVEMNTEAFF.

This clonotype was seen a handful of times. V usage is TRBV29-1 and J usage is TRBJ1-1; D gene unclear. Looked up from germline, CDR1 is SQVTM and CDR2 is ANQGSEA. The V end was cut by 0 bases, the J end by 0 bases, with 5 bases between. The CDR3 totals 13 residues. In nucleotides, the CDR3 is TGCAGCGTTGAAGACGACTTGAACACTGAAGCTTTCTTT. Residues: CSVEDDLNTEAFF.

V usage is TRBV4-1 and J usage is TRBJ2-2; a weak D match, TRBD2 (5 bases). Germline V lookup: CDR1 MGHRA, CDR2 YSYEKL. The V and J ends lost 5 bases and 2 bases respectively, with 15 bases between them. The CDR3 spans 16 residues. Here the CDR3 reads CASSEEPGYNTGELFF. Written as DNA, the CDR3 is TGCGCCAGCAGCGAGGAGCCGGGGTATAACACCGGGGAGCTGTTTTTT.

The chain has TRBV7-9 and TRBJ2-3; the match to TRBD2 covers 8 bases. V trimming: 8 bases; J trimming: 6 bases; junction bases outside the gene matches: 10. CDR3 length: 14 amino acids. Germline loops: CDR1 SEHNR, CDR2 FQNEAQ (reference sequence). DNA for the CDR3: TGTGCCAGCGAGGCGGGGACTAGTTTTGATACGCAGTATTTT. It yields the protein CASEAGTSFDTQYF.

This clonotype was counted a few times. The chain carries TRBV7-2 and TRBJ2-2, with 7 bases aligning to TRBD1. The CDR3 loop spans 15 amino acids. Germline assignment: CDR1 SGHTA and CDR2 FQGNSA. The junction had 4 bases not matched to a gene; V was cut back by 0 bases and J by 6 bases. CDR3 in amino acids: CASSLAGGAPGELFF. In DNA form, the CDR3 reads TGTGCCAGCAGCTTAGCAGGGGGCGCCCCCGGGGAGCTGTTTTTT.

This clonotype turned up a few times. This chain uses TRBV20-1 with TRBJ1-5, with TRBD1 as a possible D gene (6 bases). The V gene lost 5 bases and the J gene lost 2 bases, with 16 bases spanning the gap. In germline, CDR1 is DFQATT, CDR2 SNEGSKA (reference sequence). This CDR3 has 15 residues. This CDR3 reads CSAVYAQGRNQPQHF. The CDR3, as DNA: TGCAGTGCTGTGTACGCACAGGGTCGCAATCAGCCCCAGCATTTT.

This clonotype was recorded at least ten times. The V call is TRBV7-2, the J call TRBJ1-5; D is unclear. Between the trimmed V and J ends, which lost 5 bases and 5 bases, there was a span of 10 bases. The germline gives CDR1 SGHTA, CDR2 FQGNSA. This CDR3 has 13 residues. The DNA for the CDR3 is TGTGCCAGCAGCACCCGGGATTATCAGCCCCAGCATTTT. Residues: CASSTRDYQPQHF.

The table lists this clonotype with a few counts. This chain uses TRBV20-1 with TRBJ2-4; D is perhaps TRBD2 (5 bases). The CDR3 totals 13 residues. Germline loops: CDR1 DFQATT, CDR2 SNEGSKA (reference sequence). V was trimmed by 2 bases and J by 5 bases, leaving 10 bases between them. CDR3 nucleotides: TGCAGTGCTAGAACCCGGGGAGAAAACATTCAGTACTTC. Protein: CSARTRGENIQYF.

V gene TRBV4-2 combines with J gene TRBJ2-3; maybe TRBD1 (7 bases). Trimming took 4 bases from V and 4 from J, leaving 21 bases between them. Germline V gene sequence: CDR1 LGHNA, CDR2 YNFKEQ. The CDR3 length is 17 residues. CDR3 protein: CASSPVSGQLAADTQYF. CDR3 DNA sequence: TGTGCCAGCAGCCCCGTTTCGGGACAGTTAGCGGCAGATACGCAGTATTTT.

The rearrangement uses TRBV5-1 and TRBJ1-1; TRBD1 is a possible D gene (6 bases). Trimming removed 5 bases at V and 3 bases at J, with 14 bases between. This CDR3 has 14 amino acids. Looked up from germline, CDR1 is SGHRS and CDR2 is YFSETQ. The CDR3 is CASRSTGDYTEAFF. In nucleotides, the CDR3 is TGCGCCAGCAGATCGACAGGCGATTACACTGAAGCTTTCTTT. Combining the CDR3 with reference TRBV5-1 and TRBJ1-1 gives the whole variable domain KAGVTQTPRYLIKTRGQQVTLSCSPISGHRSVSWYQQTPGQGLQFLFEYFSETQRNKGNFPGRFSGRQFSNSRSEMNVSTLELGDSALYLCASRSTGDYTEAFFGQGTRLTVV.

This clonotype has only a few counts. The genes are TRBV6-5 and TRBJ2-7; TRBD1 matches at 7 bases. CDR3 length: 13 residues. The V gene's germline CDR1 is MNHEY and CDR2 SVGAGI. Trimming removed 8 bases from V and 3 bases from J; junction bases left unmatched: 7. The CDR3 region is CASGTVSGYEQYF. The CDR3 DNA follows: TGTGCCAGCGGGACAGTCAGCGGCTACGAGCAGTACTTC.

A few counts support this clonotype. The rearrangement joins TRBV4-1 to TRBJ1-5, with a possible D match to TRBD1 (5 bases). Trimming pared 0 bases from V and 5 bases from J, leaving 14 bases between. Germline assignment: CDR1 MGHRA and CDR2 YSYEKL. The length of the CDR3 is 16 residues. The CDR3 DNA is TGCGCCAGCAGCCAAGATGGTCAGGGCACGGATCAGCCCCAGCATTTT. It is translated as CASSQDGQGTDQPQHF.

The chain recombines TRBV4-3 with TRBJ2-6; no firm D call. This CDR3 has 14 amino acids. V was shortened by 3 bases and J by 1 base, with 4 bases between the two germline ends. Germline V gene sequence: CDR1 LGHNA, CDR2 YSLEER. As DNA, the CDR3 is TGCGCCAGCAGCCATGGGTCTGGGGCCAACGTCCTGACTTTC. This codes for CASSHGSGANVLTF.